The text below deals with one TCR beta chain. Its antigen is still unknown. The sample carries other DNA sequences with the same CDR3. The CDR3 contains 13 residues. V shed 3 bases and J 8 bases; nucleotides not matched to a gene: 4. Germline-derived CDR1 and CDR2 are SGDLS and YYNGEE. Terminally differentiated effector memory CD45RA+ cells were excluded from the naive CD8 cells, which were CD45RO-negative and positively selected for CCR7. This sample is drawn from a study of shared clonotypes between healthy human individuals. Regarding the study as a whole: For naive CD4 cells, 4% to 6% of clonotypes were shared across a few donors.

Sequencing was performed with immunoSEQ multiplex PCR; in TCRdb, only in-frame clones are kept and a portion is missing. Seen here are about 2.1 million clones, about 93% observed once, and the top ten hold about 1.5%. The J gene is TRBJ1-4, the V gene TRBV9, with 7 positions matching TRBD1. The sequence came from a man between 18 and 35 years old in good health. Some clones in this sample may be carry-over from other donors' samples. The sequencing sample was made of naive CD8+ T cells from PBMCs. CDR3 nucleotide sequence: TGTGCCAGCAGCGGACAGGGAGGAGAAAAACTGTTTTTT. It yields the protein CASSGQGGEKLFF.